Listed here are 26 T cell receptor beta chains from one sample, sequenced in a study of Ad26.COV2.S vaccination and SARS-CoV-2 variants. Treatment given: 19 received Ad26.COV2.S at low or high dose, single or two shots; about 5 received placebo; per-sample allocation not given. Collection of samples fell on day 63 after the first vaccine or placebo injection. Clones were read by immunoSEQ multiplex PCR, and TCRdb kept only the in-frame ones, dropping some. The sample gives hundreds of thousands of clones, around 90% of which show up once; 12% is in the top ten. Sequencing used peripheral blood, obtained in a trial of Ad26.COV2.S vaccine versus placebo. The receptor source for this set is a person between 18 and 60 years old who received the Ad26.COV2.S COVID-19 vaccine or a placebo.

V gene TRBV5-6 combines with J gene TRBJ1-6; perhaps TRBD1 as D (5 bases). This CDR3 comprises 14 residues. Trimming left V 2 bases short and J 8 bases short, with 11 bases between. Germline V CDR1 and CDR2: SGHDT, YYEEEE. The CDR3 DNA reads TGTGCCAGCAGCTTCGGGCAGGGCGATTCACCCCTCCACTTT. The encoded protein is CASSFGQGDSPLHF. The entire variable domain, with the rest obtained from reference TRBV5-6 and TRBJ1-6, is as follows: DAGVTQSPTHLIKTRGQQVTLRCSPKSGHDTVSWYQQALGQGPQFIFQYYEEEERQRGNFPDRFSGHQFPNYSSELNVNALLLGDSALYLCASSFGQGDSPLHFGNGTRLTVT.

The chain links TRBV18 to TRBJ2-3; TRBD1 is a possible D gene (6 bases). Germline V CDR1 and CDR2: KGHSH, LQKENI. The CDR3 spans 17 residues. Trimming removed 1 base at V and 4 bases at J, with 18 bases between. CDR3 protein: CASSPLSPRGQADTQYF. CDR3 coding DNA: TGTGCCAGCTCACCACTATCCCCCAGGGGCCAGGCAGATACGCAGTATTTT.

The chain couples TRBV5-6 to TRBJ1-1; 7 bases are shared with TRBD1. Germline CDR1 SGHDT, CDR2 YYEEEE. V shed 0 bases and J 3 bases; nucleotides not matched to a gene: 11. This CDR3 has 17 residues. The CDR3 bases are TGTGCCAGCAGCTTGGCCCCCCCAGAGGGGGCGTACACTGAAGCTTTCTTT. Translated, it gives CASSLAPPEGAYTEAFF.

This clone appeared once. As DNA, the CDR3 is TGTGCCAGCAGTGACCATTCCCTACCCTACAATGAGCAGTTCTTC. Its protein product is CASSDHSLPYNEQFF. V gene TRBV6-4 combines with J gene TRBJ2-1, with D unclear. Germline V gives CDR1 MRHNA, CDR2 SNTAGT. Trimming left V 2 bases short and J 2 bases short, with 10 bases between. The CDR3 length is 15 residues.

J is TRBJ2-4 and V is TRBV19, with TRBD1 as a possible D gene (7 bases). Germline loops: CDR1 LNHDA, CDR2 SQIVND (reference sequence). V shed 1 base and J shed 8 bases, with 12 bases lying between them. This CDR3 spans 14 amino acids. CDR3 residues: CASSIGQGGDIQYF. For the CDR3, the DNA is TGTGCCAGTAGTATAGGACAGGGAGGAGACATTCAGTACTTC.

For the CDR3, the DNA is TGCGCCAGCAGCTCTTCCGGGACTCCTTACAATGAGCAGTTCTTC. Translated, it gives CASSSSGTPYNEQFF. The rearrangement joins TRBV5-1 to TRBJ2-1; a weak D match, TRBD2 (6 bases). The germline V gene encodes CDR1 SGHRS and CDR2 YFSETQ. This CDR3 has 15 amino acids. Trimming removed 3 bases from V and 4 bases from J, with 14 bases in between. Filled out from reference TRBV5-1 and TRBJ2-1, the complete variable domain reads KAGVTQTPRYLIKTRGQQVTLSCSPISGHRSVSWYQQTPGQGLQFLFEYFSETQRNKGNFPGRFSGRQFSNSRSEMNVSTLELGDSALYLCASSSSGTPYNEQFFGPGTRLTVL.

CDR3: CASSDRVTGNQPQHF. The CDR3 bases are TGCGCCAGCAGCGACAGGGTAACCGGCAATCAGCCCCAGCATTTT. The gene calls are TRBV10-2 and TRBJ1-5, with 7 bases fitting TRBD1. Losses at the gene ends were 6 bases for V and 2 bases for J; bases not matched to a gene: 7. The CDR3 is 15 residues long. In germline, CDR1 is WSHSY, CDR2 SAAADI.

This clone was seen a single time. This chain uses TRBV2 with TRBJ2-5, with 9 nucleotides matching TRBD2. CDR1 SNHLY and CDR2 FYNNEI come from the germline V gene. The CDR3 totals 14 residues. V lost 7 bases to trimming and J lost 4 bases; unmatched junction nucleotides: 7. The DNA of the CDR3 is TGTGCCAGCAACATAGCGGGAGTAAGAGAGACCCAGTACTTC. Protein product: CASNIAGVRETQYF.

The V gene is TRBV3-1 (or the pseudogene TRBV3-2), the J gene TRBJ1-2; 7 positions match TRBD1. The germline V gene has CDR1 LGHDT and CDR2 YNNKEL (reference sequence). The CDR3 sequence is 15 residues long. V was clipped by 4 bases and J by 0 bases; unmatched bases: 5. The CDR3 DNA reads TGTGCCAGCAGCCCTCCCAGGGGGACTAACTATGGCTACACCTTC. It yields the protein CASSPPRGTNYGYTF.

The V gene is TRBV7-6, the J gene TRBJ2-7; D is ambiguous. Germline V gene sequence: CDR1 SGHVS, CDR2 FNYEAQ. The CDR3 has 15 residues. Trimming removed 1 base from V and 3 bases from J, with 13 bases in between. The CDR3 is CASSLGVASDYEQYF. DNA of the CDR3: TGTGCCAGCAGCTTAGGGGTAGCTTCAGACTACGAGCAGTACTTC.

As for this clone: Other DNA sequences in the sample encode the same CDR3. J is TRBJ2-2 and V is TRBV19; D is uncertain. V gave up 1 base and J gave up 4 bases, with 7 bases separating them. Germline CDR1 is LNHDA and CDR2 is SQIVND (reference sequence). The CDR3 has 14 amino acids. CDR3 sequence: CASSIVTGTGELFF. The CDR3 DNA is TGTGCCAGTAGTATAGTGACCGGCACCGGGGAGCTGTTTTTT. Full variable domain (outside the CDR3, taken from reference TRBV19 and TRBJ2-2): DGGITQSPKYLFRKEGQNVTLSCEQNLNHDAMYWYRQDPGQGLRLIYYSQIVNDFQKGDIAEGYSVSREKKESFPLTVTSAQKNPTAFYLCASSIVTGTGELFFGEGSRLTVL.

The rearrangement joins TRBV13 to TRBJ2-5, with 7 bases aligning to TRBD2. The CDR3 loop spans 16 amino acids. Germline V CDR1 and CDR2: PRHDT, FYEKMQ (reference sequence). V was clipped by 4 bases and J by 5 bases; unmatched bases: 13. CDR3 protein: CASSSGLDGDWETQYF. For the CDR3, the DNA is TGTGCCAGCAGCTCCGGACTAGATGGGGATTGGGAGACCCAGTACTTC.

The chain combines TRBV25-1 with TRBJ1-2, with 9 nucleotides matching TRBD1. The junction had 3 bases not matched to a gene; V was cut back by 3 bases and J by 7 bases. Germline V CDR1 and CDR2: MGHDK, SYGVNS. CDR3 length: 13 residues. Here the CDR3 reads CASSDWDRAGYTF. The CDR3 region has the DNA TGTGCCAGCAGTGATTGGGACAGGGCTGGCTACACCTTC.

The J gene is TRBJ1-5, the V gene TRBV9; a possible D gene is TRBD1 (6 bases). With 3 bases removed from V and 5 bases from J, the gap between germline ends came to 12 bases. Germline V gives CDR1 SGDLS, CDR2 YYNGEE. The CDR3 is 14 amino acids. The chain's CDR3 is CASSAGQTHQPQHF. The CDR3 DNA is TGTGCCAGCAGCGCCGGACAGACCCATCAGCCCCAGCATTTT.

The CDR3 DNA follows: TGCAGCGTCTCAGGGAGACTCACGTTTGGCTACACCTTC. Its protein product is CSVSGRLTFGYTF. The gene calls are TRBV29-1 and TRBJ1-2, with D possibly TRBD1 on 5 matching bases. The CDR3 length is 13 residues. V was shortened by 6 bases and J by 7 bases, with 18 bases between the two germline ends. Germline CDR1 SQVTM, CDR2 ANQGSEA.

The chain is built from TRBV29-1 and TRBJ1-2; D not resolved. V lost 3 bases and J 2 bases, leaving 13 bases between the germline ends. CDR3 length: 14 residues. Per germline, CDR1 SQVTM and CDR2 ANQGSEA. The CDR3 bases are TGCAGCGTTGATTCTCGGCGGAAAAACTATGGCTACACCTTC. As protein: CSVDSRRKNYGYTF.

In this sample, this clone turned up once. The chain is built from TRBV7-9 and TRBJ1-1; D ambiguous. CDR1 and CDR2 (germline): SEHNR, FQNEAQ (reference sequence). CDR3 length: 13 amino acids. V was trimmed by 5 bases and J by 4 bases, leaving 11 bases between them. CDR3 bases: TGTGCCAGCAGCCTCCGGTTAGGCACTGAAGCTTTCTTT. Translated: CASSLRLGTEAFF.

The genes are TRBV18 and TRBJ2-2, with unresolved D. Trimming removed 3 bases at V and 0 bases at J, with 17 bases between. The CDR3 length is 18 residues. Germline loops: CDR1 KGHSH, CDR2 LQKENI. This chain's CDR3 is CASSPVVDVGPNTGELFF. CDR3 bases: TGTGCCAGCTCACCCGTCGTCGATGTAGGGCCGAACACCGGGGAGCTGTTTTTT.

Only one count was recorded for this clone. This rearrangement joins TRBV2 to TRBJ2-7, with unresolved D. CDR1 and CDR2 (germline): SNHLY, FYNNEI. V lost 8 bases and J 5 bases, leaving 13 bases between the germline ends. CDR3 length: 12 residues. This chain's CDR3 is CASGVFVDEQYF. The CDR3 coding sequence is TGTGCCAGCGGGGTTTTCGTCGACGAGCAGTACTTC.

This clone appeared a few times. The chain couples TRBV5-1 to TRBJ1-3; D gene unclear. CDR3 length: 18 residues. The V and J ends lost 3 bases and 0 bases respectively, with 19 bases between them. Germline values: CDR1 SGHRS, CDR2 YFSETQ. This CDR3 reads CASSSAGRATSSGNTIYF. The CDR3 DNA reads as TGCGCCAGCAGCTCCGCCGGCCGCGCCACAAGCTCTGGAAACACCATATATTTT.

The chain joins TRBV25-1 to TRBJ2-1, with TRBD1 matching over 10 bases. Trimming cost V 2 bases and J 4 bases; bases outside gene matches: 2. Per germline, CDR1 MGHDK and CDR2 SYGVNS. This CDR3 is built from 15 residues. Here the CDR3 reads CASSEMGQGYNEQFF. The CDR3 DNA is TGTGCCAGCAGTGAAATGGGACAGGGGTACAATGAGCAGTTCTTC.

This chain links TRBV29-1 with TRBJ1-2; no clear D gene. Germline CDR1 is SQVTM and CDR2 is ANQGSEA. This CDR3 comprises 11 residues. Trimming cost V 4 bases and J 5 bases, with 8 bases left between them. The CDR3 loop is CSVVPLYGYTF. The CDR3 DNA reads TGCAGCGTTGTCCCATTGTATGGCTACACCTTC.

The sample holds one count of this clone. This chain connects TRBV9 to TRBJ2-3; D gene unclear. The CDR3 consists of 15 residues. Deletions cut 1 base from V and 3 bases from J, with 12 bases between. The germline V gene encodes CDR1 SGDLS and CDR2 YYNGEE. The CDR3 DNA reads as TGTGCCAGCAGCGTAAGTCCCAGAAGGACAGATACGCAGTATTTT. Translating it yields CASSVSPRRTDTQYF.

The V and J genes are TRBV6-5 and TRBJ1-5, with 10 nucleotides matching TRBD1. The CDR3 is 15 residues long. Germline CDR1 is MNHEY and CDR2 is SVGAGI. V shed 6 bases and J 7 bases; nucleotides not matched to a gene: 9. CDR3 protein: CASRSTGGYSQPQHF. DNA for the CDR3: TGTGCCAGCAGGTCGACAGGGGGCTACAGCCAGCCCCAGCATTTT.

The genes are TRBV19 and TRBJ1-2; no definite D call. Germline CDR1 LNHDA, CDR2 SQIVND (reference sequence). V was cut by 6 bases and J by 2 bases, with 10 bases left in between. The CDR3 runs 13 residues. The CDR3 here is CASSHPPNYGYTF. CDR3 bases: TGTGCCAGTAGCCACCCCCCAAACTATGGCTACACCTTC.

This clone is a singleton in its sample. This chain joins TRBV12-3 or TRBV12-4 and TRBJ2-7, with D possibly TRBD2 on 7 matching bases. V lost 5 bases and J 2 bases, leaving 10 bases between the germline ends. CDR3 length: 13 residues. The CDR3 nucleotides are TGTGCCAGCAGTGACGGGGGGCCCTACGAGCAGTACTTC. This codes for CASSDGGPYEQYF.